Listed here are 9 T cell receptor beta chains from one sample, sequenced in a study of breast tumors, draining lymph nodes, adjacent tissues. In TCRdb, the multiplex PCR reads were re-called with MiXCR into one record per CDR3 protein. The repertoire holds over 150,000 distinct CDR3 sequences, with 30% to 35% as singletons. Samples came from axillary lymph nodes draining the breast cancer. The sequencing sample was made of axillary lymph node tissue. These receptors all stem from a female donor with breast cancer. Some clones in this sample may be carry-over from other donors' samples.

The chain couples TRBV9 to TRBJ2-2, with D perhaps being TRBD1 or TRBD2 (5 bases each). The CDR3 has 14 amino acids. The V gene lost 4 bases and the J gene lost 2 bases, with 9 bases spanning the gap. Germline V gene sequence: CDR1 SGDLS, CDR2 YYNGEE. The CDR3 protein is CASSPGGNTGELFF. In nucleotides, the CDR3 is TGTGCCAGCAGCCCTGGGGGAAACACCGGGGAGCTGTTTTTT.

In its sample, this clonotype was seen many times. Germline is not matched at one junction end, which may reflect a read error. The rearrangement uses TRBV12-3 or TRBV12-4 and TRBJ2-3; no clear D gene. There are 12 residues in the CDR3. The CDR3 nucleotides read TGTGCCGGCAGTTCGAGCTTCGATACGCAGTATTTT. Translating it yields CAGSSSFDTQYF.

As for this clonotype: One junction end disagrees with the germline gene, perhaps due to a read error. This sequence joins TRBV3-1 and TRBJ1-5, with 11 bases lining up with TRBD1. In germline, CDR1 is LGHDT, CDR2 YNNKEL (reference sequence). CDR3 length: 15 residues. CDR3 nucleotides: TGCGCCAGCAGCCCGGGACAGGGGGTTAATCAGCCCCAGCATTTT. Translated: CASSPGQGVNQPQHF.

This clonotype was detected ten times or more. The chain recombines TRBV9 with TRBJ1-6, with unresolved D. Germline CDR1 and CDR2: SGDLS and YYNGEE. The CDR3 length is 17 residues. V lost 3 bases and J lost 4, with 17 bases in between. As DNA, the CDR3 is TGTGCCAGCAGCGCTGGGGAACGGGGTACTTATAATTCACCCCTCCACTTT. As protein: CASSAGERGTYNSPLHF.

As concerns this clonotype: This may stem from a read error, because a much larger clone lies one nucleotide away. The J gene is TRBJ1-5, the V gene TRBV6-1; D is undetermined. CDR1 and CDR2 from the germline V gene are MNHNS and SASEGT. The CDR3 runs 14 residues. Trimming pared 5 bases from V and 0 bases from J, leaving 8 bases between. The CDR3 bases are TGTGCCAGCAGTCGACCTAATAGCAATCAGCCCCAGCATTTT. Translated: CASSRPNSNQPQHF.

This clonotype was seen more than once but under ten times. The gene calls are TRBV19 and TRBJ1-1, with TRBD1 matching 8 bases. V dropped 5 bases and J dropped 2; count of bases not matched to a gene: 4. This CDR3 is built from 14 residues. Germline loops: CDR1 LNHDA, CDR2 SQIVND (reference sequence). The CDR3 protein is CASSEGQVNTEAFF. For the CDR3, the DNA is TGTGCCAGTAGTGAGGGACAGGTCAACACTGAAGCTTTCTTT.

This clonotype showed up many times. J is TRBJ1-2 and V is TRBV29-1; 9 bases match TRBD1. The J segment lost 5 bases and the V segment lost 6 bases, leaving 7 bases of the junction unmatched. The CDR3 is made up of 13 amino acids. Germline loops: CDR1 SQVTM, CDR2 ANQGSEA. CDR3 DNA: TGCAGCGTCCCCCGGACAGGGGATTATGGCTACACCTTC. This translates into CSVPRTGDYGYTF.

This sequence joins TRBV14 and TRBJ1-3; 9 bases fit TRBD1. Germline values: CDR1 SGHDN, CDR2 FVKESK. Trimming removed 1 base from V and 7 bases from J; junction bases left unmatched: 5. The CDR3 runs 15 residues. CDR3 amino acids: CASSQVRTGANTIYF. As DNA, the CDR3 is TGTGCCAGCAGCCAAGTCCGGACAGGGGCCAACACCATATATTTT.

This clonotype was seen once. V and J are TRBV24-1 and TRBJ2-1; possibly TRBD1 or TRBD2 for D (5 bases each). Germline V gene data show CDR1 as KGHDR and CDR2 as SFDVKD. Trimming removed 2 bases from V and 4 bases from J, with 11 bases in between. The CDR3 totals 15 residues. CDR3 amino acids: CATSDSTGLYNEQFF. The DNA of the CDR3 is TGTGCCACCAGTGATTCAACAGGACTTTACAATGAGCAGTTCTTC.